Listed below are T cell receptor beta chains from one sample, sequenced in a study of blood T cell repertoires in COVID-19. TCRdb's copy holds only in-frame clones and misses some; the assay was immunoSEQ multiplex PCR. The sample has 200,000 to 250,000 clones; about 88% are singletons. The specimen was peripheral blood. These receptors originate from a woman between 50 and 59 years old with COVID-19, enrolled during active disease. Both conserved end residues are part of each CDR3. The order of the fields is V gene, J gene, CDR3 length, clone size, D gene, CDR3 DNA, CDR3 protein. A D gene is named only where the DNA matches it firmly. Clone sizes are given selectively: once, few, many, or a class where the clone is expanded.

v_gene: TRBV5-1; j_gene: TRBJ2-2; len: 16; abundance: .; d_gene: TRBD1; CDR3nt: TGCGCCAGCAGCCCAGCGACAGGGACGGTCACCGGGGAGCTGTTTTTT; CDR3aa: CASSPATGTVTGELFF
v_gene: TRBV5-1; j_gene: TRBJ1-5; len: 13; abundance: many; d_gene: .; CDR3nt: TGCGCCAGCAGCTTGGATATCAATCAGCCCCAGCATTTT; CDR3aa: CASSLDINQPQHF
v_gene: TRBV12-3/TRBV12-4; j_gene: TRBJ2-7; len: 13; abundance: .; d_gene: .; CDR3nt: TGTGCCAGCAGTTCTGGTACTTCCTACGAGCAGTACTTC; CDR3aa: CASSSGTSYEQYF
v_gene: TRBV2; j_gene: TRBJ1-5; len: 13; abundance: once; d_gene: .; CDR3nt: TGTGCCAGCACCAAAAACAGGGATCAGCCCCAGCATTTT; CDR3aa: CASTKNRDQPQHF
v_gene: TRBV10-1; j_gene: TRBJ2-1; len: 16; abundance: .; d_gene: TRBD2; CDR3nt: TGCGCCAGCAGTCGACTAGCGGGGGGATCCTACAATGAGCAGTTCTTC; CDR3aa: CASSRLAGGSYNEQFF
v_gene: TRBV5-1; j_gene: TRBJ2-2; len: 13; abundance: .; d_gene: TRBD1; CDR3nt: TGCGCCAGCAAGGGACAGGGAGGAGGGGAGCTGTTTTTT; CDR3aa: CASKGQGGGELFF
v_gene: TRBV10-2; j_gene: TRBJ1-1; len: 15; abundance: .; d_gene: .; CDR3nt: TGCGCCAGCAGTGAGTACGGGGCGGGAAGCACTGAAGCTTTCTTT; CDR3aa: CASSEYGAGSTEAFF
v_gene: TRBV28; j_gene: TRBJ1-6; len: 17; abundance: .; d_gene: .; CDR3nt: TGTGCCAGCAGTTTCGGTACTTTTACAGAGAATAATTCACCCCTCCACTTT; CDR3aa: CASSFGTFTENNSPLHF
v_gene: TRBV10-2; j_gene: TRBJ2-2; len: 13; abundance: many; d_gene: .; CDR3nt: TGCGCCAGCAGACGAGGAAACACCGGGGAGCTGTTTTTT; CDR3aa: CASRRGNTGELFF
v_gene: TRBV12-1; j_gene: TRBJ1-4; len: 14; abundance: .; d_gene: .; CDR3nt: TGTGCCAGCATCCCCGGCCGGGGAGGAGAAAAACTGTTTTTT; CDR3aa: CASIPGRGGEKLFF
v_gene: TRBV15; j_gene: TRBJ1-2; len: 12; abundance: .; d_gene: .; CDR3nt: TGTGCCACCAGCAGAGCTAAGAGTGGCTACACCTTC; CDR3aa: CATSRAKSGYTF
v_gene: TRBV27; j_gene: TRBJ2-2; len: 17; abundance: .; d_gene: .; CDR3nt: TGTGCCAGCAGTCGTTTGTCTTACCAGTCGAACACCGGGGAGCTGTTTTTT; CDR3aa: CASSRLSYQSNTGELFF
v_gene: TRBV5-1; j_gene: TRBJ2-7; len: 14; abundance: .; d_gene: TRBD1; CDR3nt: TGCGCCAGCAGCTTGAATACAGGGGGTTACGAGCAGTACTTC; CDR3aa: CASSLNTGGYEQYF
v_gene: TRBV6-5; j_gene: TRBJ2-5; len: 15; abundance: .; d_gene: TRBD2; CDR3nt: TGTGCCAGCAGACTAGCGGGGGGGTATGGAGAGACCCAGTACTTC; CDR3aa: CASRLAGGYGETQYF
v_gene: TRBV19; j_gene: TRBJ1-6; len: 14; abundance: .; d_gene: .; CDR3nt: TGTGCCAGTAGTACTACAGTTGATAATTCACCCCTCCACTTT; CDR3aa: CASSTTVDNSPLHF
v_gene: TRBV6-6; j_gene: TRBJ2-2; len: 17; abundance: .; d_gene: TRBD2; CDR3nt: TGTGCCAGCAGTCCTGGACTAGCGGATTCGCCTACCGGGGAGCTGTTTTTT; CDR3aa: CASSPGLADSPTGELFF
v_gene: TRBV6-6; j_gene: TRBJ1-5; len: 17; abundance: .; d_gene: TRBD1; CDR3nt: TGTGCCAGCAGTCCTGCAAGGACAGGAAATAGCAATCAGCCCCAGCATTTT; CDR3aa: CASSPARTGNSNQPQHF
v_gene: TRBV12-3/TRBV12-4; j_gene: TRBJ2-1; len: 12; abundance: .; d_gene: TRBD1; CDR3nt: TGTGCCAGCAGTTCGGGACAGCGAGAGCAGTTCTTC; CDR3aa: CASSSGQREQFF
v_gene: TRBV2; j_gene: TRBJ1-6; len: 13; abundance: few; d_gene: TRBD1; CDR3nt: TGTGCCAGCAGGCTAGACAGGGATTCACCCCTCCACTTT; CDR3aa: CASRLDRDSPLHF
v_gene: TRBV11-2; j_gene: TRBJ1-3; len: 17; abundance: .; d_gene: TRBD1; CDR3nt: TGTGCCAGCAGCTTAGAGGGACAGGGGGCGCTAAGGAACACCATATATTTT; CDR3aa: CASSLEGQGALRNTIYF
v_gene: TRBV27; j_gene: TRBJ2-2; len: 14; abundance: .; d_gene: .; CDR3nt: TGTGCCAGCAGTTTTGCAGGGAACACCGGGGAGCTGTTTTTT; CDR3aa: CASSFAGNTGELFF
v_gene: TRBV5-1; j_gene: TRBJ1-1; len: 13; abundance: .; d_gene: .; CDR3nt: TGCGCCAGCAGCTCGGGAGTGGACACTGAAGCTTTCTTT; CDR3aa: CASSSGVDTEAFF
v_gene: TRBV24-1; j_gene: TRBJ2-1; len: 16; abundance: .; d_gene: .; CDR3nt: TGTGCCACCAGTGTCCACAGGGGGGGGGTCAACAATGAGCAGTTCTTC; CDR3aa: CATSVHRGGVNNEQFF
v_gene: TRBV19; j_gene: TRBJ1-1; len: 17; abundance: .; d_gene: .; CDR3nt: TGTGCCAGTAGTATGGTTAGGACACCTATCGCGAACACTGAAGCTTTCTTT; CDR3aa: CASSMVRTPIANTEAFF
v_gene: TRBV5-1; j_gene: TRBJ2-7; len: 15; abundance: .; d_gene: TRBD2; CDR3nt: TGCGCCAGCAGCAAAGATAGCGGGGACGAGGACGAGCAGTACTTC; CDR3aa: CASSKDSGDEDEQYF
v_gene: TRBV2; j_gene: TRBJ2-7; len: 12; abundance: .; d_gene: TRBD1; CDR3nt: TGTGCCAGCACTGGACAGGGCTACGAGCAGTACTTC; CDR3aa: CASTGQGYEQYF
v_gene: TRBV2; j_gene: TRBJ1-3; len: 12; abundance: .; d_gene: .; CDR3nt: TGTGCCAGCAGTGGAACAGGAAACACCATATATTTT; CDR3aa: CASSGTGNTIYF
v_gene: TRBV3-1/TRBV3-2; j_gene: TRBJ2-7; len: 16; abundance: .; d_gene: TRBD1; CDR3nt: TGTGCCAGCAGCCCGAGATGGGGACAGGGGGCCCACGAGCAGTACTTC; CDR3aa: CASSPRWGQGAHEQYF
v_gene: TRBV6-5; j_gene: TRBJ1-2; len: 12; abundance: .; d_gene: .; CDR3nt: TGTGCCAGCAAGTCTCCAGTGGGCGGCTACACCTTC; CDR3aa: CASKSPVGGYTF
v_gene: TRBV13; j_gene: TRBJ1-1; len: 12; abundance: few; d_gene: .; CDR3nt: TGTGCCAGCAGCTTAGGGGGGAGGGAAGCTTTCTTT; CDR3aa: CASSLGGREAFF
v_gene: TRBV4-2; j_gene: TRBJ2-7; len: 15; abundance: .; d_gene: TRBD2; CDR3nt: TGTGCCAGCAGCCAAGACGAGGGACTATACTACGAGCAGTACTTC; CDR3aa: CASSQDEGLYYEQYF
v_gene: TRBV9; j_gene: TRBJ2-5; len: 16; abundance: .; d_gene: TRBD2; CDR3nt: TGTGCCAGCAGCGTAGAGGGGACTAGCGGGGCAGAGACCCAGTACTTC; CDR3aa: CASSVEGTSGAETQYF
v_gene: TRBV15; j_gene: TRBJ2-5; len: 16; abundance: .; d_gene: TRBD1; CDR3nt: TGTGCCACCAGCAGAGATCTGGCAGGGGGCGATAAGACCCAGTACTTC; CDR3aa: CATSRDLAGGDKTQYF
v_gene: TRBV2; j_gene: TRBJ2-2; len: 15; abundance: .; d_gene: .; CDR3nt: TGTGCCAGCTCCTCCCAGGGCTCCCCCACCGGGGAGCTGTTTTTT; CDR3aa: CASSSQGSPTGELFF
v_gene: TRBV4-1; j_gene: TRBJ1-4; len: 16; abundance: .; d_gene: .; CDR3nt: TGCGCCAGCAGCCAACCCGTACGGGGGACTAATGAAAAACTGTTTTTT; CDR3aa: CASSQPVRGTNEKLFF
v_gene: TRBV6-5; j_gene: TRBJ1-4; len: 14; abundance: few; d_gene: TRBD1; CDR3nt: TGTGCCACCGGACAGGGGCCAACTAATGAAAAACTGTTTTTT; CDR3aa: CATGQGPTNEKLFF
v_gene: TRBV29-1; j_gene: TRBJ1-1; len: 13; abundance: .; d_gene: TRBD1; CDR3nt: TGCAGCGGTTCGACAGGGGGGAGCACTGAAGCTTTCTTT; CDR3aa: CSGSTGGSTEAFF
v_gene: TRBV5-1; j_gene: TRBJ1-1; len: 15; abundance: .; d_gene: TRBD1; CDR3nt: TGCGCCAGCAGCCCCCGACAGGGTTGGGACACTGAAGCTTTCTTT; CDR3aa: CASSPRQGWDTEAFF
v_gene: TRBV9; j_gene: TRBJ1-2; len: 16; abundance: .; d_gene: TRBD1; CDR3nt: TGTGCCAGCAGCGTAGCCTCGTGGACAGGAATTTATGGCTACACCTTC; CDR3aa: CASSVASWTGIYGYTF
v_gene: TRBV2; j_gene: TRBJ2-1; len: 13; abundance: .; d_gene: .; CDR3nt: TGTGCCAGCAGTGAAGCGCCAGGCAATGAGCAGTTCTTC; CDR3aa: CASSEAPGNEQFF
v_gene: TRBV29-1; j_gene: TRBJ2-1; len: 16; abundance: .; d_gene: .; CDR3nt: TGCAGCGTTGAAGAAGACGGACTTCGCTCCTACAATGAGCAGTTCTTC; CDR3aa: CSVEEDGLRSYNEQFF
v_gene: TRBV9; j_gene: TRBJ1-2; len: 12; abundance: once; d_gene: .; CDR3nt: TGTGCCAGCCAAGCGGGGTACTATGGCTACACCTTC; CDR3aa: CASQAGYYGYTF
v_gene: TRBV19; j_gene: TRBJ1-1; len: 15; abundance: .; d_gene: TRBD1; CDR3nt: TGTGCCAGTAGGAGAGACAGGGGGTTGAACACTGAAGCTTTCTTT; CDR3aa: CASRRDRGLNTEAFF
v_gene: TRBV19; j_gene: TRBJ2-7; len: 12; abundance: .; d_gene: .; CDR3nt: TGTGCCAGTAGTATGTTGAGAGCCGAGCAGTACTTC; CDR3aa: CASSMLRAEQYF
v_gene: TRBV14; j_gene: TRBJ2-3; len: 16; abundance: .; d_gene: .; CDR3nt: TGTGCCAGCAGCCAAAGGAGGCTAGTTGGCACAGATACGCAGTATTTT; CDR3aa: CASSQRRLVGTDTQYF
v_gene: TRBV9; j_gene: TRBJ1-3; len: 15; abundance: .; d_gene: TRBD1; CDR3nt: TGTGCCAGCAGCGTAGGTGGGACAGTGGGAAACACCATATATTTT; CDR3aa: CASSVGGTVGNTIYF
v_gene: TRBV5-3; j_gene: TRBJ2-1; len: 15; abundance: .; d_gene: .; CDR3nt: TGTGCCAGAAGCTCGCTACTAGGTTCCCCTGGTGAGCAGTTCTTC; CDR3aa: CARSSLLGSPGEQFF
v_gene: TRBV9; j_gene: TRBJ1-5; len: 15; abundance: .; d_gene: .; CDR3nt: TGTGCCAGCAGCGTAGGATCAGGGCTTGGTCAGCCCCAGCATTTT; CDR3aa: CASSVGSGLGQPQHF
v_gene: TRBV14; j_gene: TRBJ1-2; len: 16; abundance: .; d_gene: .; CDR3nt: TGTGCCAGCAGCCAGCGGATGTTGACCGAAGACTATGGCTACACCTTC; CDR3aa: CASSQRMLTEDYGYTF
v_gene: TRBV18; j_gene: TRBJ1-5; len: 14; abundance: .; d_gene: .; CDR3nt: TGTGCCAGCTCACCATCGGGTTACAATCAGCCCCAGCATTTT; CDR3aa: CASSPSGYNQPQHF